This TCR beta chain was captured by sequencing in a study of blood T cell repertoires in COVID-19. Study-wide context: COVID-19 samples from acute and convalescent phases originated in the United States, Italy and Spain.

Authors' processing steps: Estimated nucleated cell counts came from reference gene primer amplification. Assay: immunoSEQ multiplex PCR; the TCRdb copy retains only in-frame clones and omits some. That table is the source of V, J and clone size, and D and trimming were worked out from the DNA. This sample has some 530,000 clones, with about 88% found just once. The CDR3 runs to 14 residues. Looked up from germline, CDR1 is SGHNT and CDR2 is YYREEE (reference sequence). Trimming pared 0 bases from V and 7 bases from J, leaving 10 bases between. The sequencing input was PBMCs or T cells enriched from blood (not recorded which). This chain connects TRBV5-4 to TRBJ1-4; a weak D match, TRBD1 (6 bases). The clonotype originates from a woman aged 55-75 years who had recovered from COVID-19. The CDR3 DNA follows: TGTGCCAGCAGCTTGGCAGGGGCTGGTGAAAAACTGTTTTTT. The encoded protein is CASSLAGAGEKLFF.